The 12 T cell receptor beta chains below were found in one sample sequenced in a study of vaccination and CD4 T cells after COVID-19. TCRdb called the PCR reads again in MiXCR, with one record for every CDR3 protein. The sample consists of 20,000 to 25,000 distinct CDR3 sequences, about 50% of them appearing once. The sample consisted of CD4+ T cells from blood, taken before SARS-CoV-2 vaccination. Receptors were obtained from a human donor who had recovered from COVID-19.

This clonotype was counted between two and nine times. The CDR3 DNA reads as TGCAGTGCTAGTCCGTATGAGCAGTTCTTC. Protein product: CSASPYEQFF. The chain joins TRBV20-1 to TRBJ2-1; D is uncertain. The ends were cut back, 3 bases at V and 8 bases at J, with 5 bases in the middle. The germline gives CDR1 DFQATT, CDR2 SNEGSKA (reference sequence). The CDR3 sequence is 10 residues long.

J is TRBJ2-1 and V is TRBV15, with TRBD2 identical over 10 bases. The CDR3 length is 16 residues. Germline V gives CDR1 LNHNV, CDR2 YYDKDF (reference sequence). V shed 8 bases, J shed 3 bases, and the junction held 10 bases outside the gene matches. CDR3 nucleotide sequence: TGTGCCACCTCCCGGAGGGCTAGCGGGAGCTACAATGAGCAGTTCTTC. This gives the protein CATSRRASGSYNEQFF.

V is TRBV2 and J is TRBJ1-6; no reliable D call. Looked up from germline, CDR1 is SNHLY and CDR2 is FYNNEI. The CDR3 consists of 14 residues. Trimming left V 6 bases short and J 6 bases short, with 12 bases between. The DNA for the CDR3 is TGTGCCAGCAGGGTCATGAGTTCTAATTCACCCCTCCACTTT. Encoded protein: CASRVMSSNSPLHF.

The V gene is TRBV15, the J gene TRBJ2-7; possible D gene TRBD1, 6 bases. V was clipped by 11 bases and J by 0 bases, with 14 bases between them. Per the germline V gene, CDR1 is LNHNV and CDR2 is YYDKDF (reference sequence). This CDR3 has 13 residues. In DNA form, the CDR3 reads TGTGCCCCACACGGGACATCCTCCTACGAGCAGTACTTC. Residues: CAPHGTSSYEQYF.

The chain combines TRBV7-2 with TRBJ2-7, with 9 bases that match TRBD1. The CDR3 contains 16 residues. Germline trimming cut 0 bases from V and 3 bases from J; bases unmatched to any gene: 6. Looked up from germline, CDR1 is SGHTA and CDR2 is FQGNSA. The CDR3 nucleotides read TGTGCCAGCAGCTTAGCGGGACAGGGTTCGGGCTACGAGCAGTACTTC. This sequence encodes CASSLAGQGSGYEQYF.

The V gene is TRBV20-1, the J gene TRBJ2-3; no clear D gene. V was pared by 0 bases and J by 2 bases, with 12 bases between. This CDR3 comprises 15 residues. The germline gives CDR1 DFQATT, CDR2 SNEGSKA (reference sequence). CDR3 loop: CSARDYTRVTDTQYF. CDR3 in DNA: TGCAGTGCTAGAGACTACACCCGAGTCACAGATACGCAGTATTTT.

The rearrangement joins TRBV19 to TRBJ2-1; 12 nucleotides line up with TRBD2. J gave up 8 bases and V 8 bases, and 10 bases lay outside the gene matches. From germline, CDR1 is LNHDA and CDR2 SQIVND (reference sequence). The CDR3 runs 15 residues. DNA of the CDR3: TGTGCCAGTTCCCGGGCTAGCGGGAGGGCATATGAGCAGTTCTTC. Residues: CASSRASGRAYEQFF. Full variable domain (missing parts from reference TRBV19 and TRBJ2-1): DGGITQSPKYLFRKEGQNVTLSCEQNLNHDAMYWYRQDPGQGLRLIYYSQIVNDFQKGDIAEGYSVSREKKESFPLTVTSAQKNPTAFYLCASSRASGRAYEQFFGPGTRLTVL.

This chain links TRBV28 with TRBJ2-7; no clear D. This CDR3 has 15 amino acids. Looked up from germline, CDR1 is MDHEN and CDR2 is SYDVKM. Trimming removed 2 bases from V and 3 bases from J, with 14 bases in between. The CDR3 DNA follows: TGTGCCAGCAGTTTAATGAGGCCAGACAACTACGAGCAGTACTTC. Translating gives CASSLMRPDNYEQYF. Together with reference TRBV28 and TRBJ2-7, the CDR3 gives the full variable domain: DVKVTQSSRYLVKRTGEKVFLECVQDMDHENMFWYRQDPGLGLRLIYFSYDVKMKEKGDIPEGYSVSREKKERFSLILESASTNQTSMYLCASSLMRPDNYEQYFGPGTRLTVT.

The chain is built from TRBV6-5 and TRBJ2-7; 11 bases are shared with TRBD2. Germline trimming cut 0 bases from V and 2 bases from J; bases unmatched to any gene: 9. Germline CDR1 reads MNHEY; CDR2 reads SVGAGI. The CDR3 has 18 residues. CDR3 bases: TGTGCCAGCAGTTACTCCTCCGGATTAGCGGGAGGGACCTACGAGCAGTACTTC. Translation gives CASSYSSGLAGGTYEQYF.

This chain joins TRBV20-1 and TRBJ1-6; D unclear. The CDR3 is 14 residues long. CDR1 is DFQATT, CDR2 SNEGSKA, per germline (reference sequence). V was clipped by 0 bases and J by 3 bases, with 6 bases between them. In DNA, the CDR3 is TGCAGTGCTAGAGAGGGCAGCTATAATTCACCCCTCCACTTT. It codes for CSAREGSYNSPLHF.

The V and J genes are TRBV14 and TRBJ1-5, with D hard to call. The V gene's germline CDR1 is SGHDN and CDR2 FVKESK. This CDR3 has 13 residues. Trimming took 0 bases from V and 9 from J, leaving 9 bases between them. CDR3 residues: CASSQDSLAPQHF. In nucleotides, the CDR3 is TGTGCCAGCAGCCAAGACAGCCTTGCGCCCCAGCATTTT.

V gene TRBV4-2 combines with J gene TRBJ2-3, with 9 bases aligning to TRBD2. Looked up from germline, CDR1 is LGHNA and CDR2 is YNFKEQ. The CDR3 is made up of 19 amino acids. The junction had 10 bases not matched to a gene; V was cut back by 0 bases and J by 0 bases. The CDR3 DNA reads TGTGCCAGCAGCCAAGATCAAAGGACTAGCGCTGCTAGCACAGATACGCAGTATTTT. Protein sequence: CASSQDQRTSAASTDTQYF.